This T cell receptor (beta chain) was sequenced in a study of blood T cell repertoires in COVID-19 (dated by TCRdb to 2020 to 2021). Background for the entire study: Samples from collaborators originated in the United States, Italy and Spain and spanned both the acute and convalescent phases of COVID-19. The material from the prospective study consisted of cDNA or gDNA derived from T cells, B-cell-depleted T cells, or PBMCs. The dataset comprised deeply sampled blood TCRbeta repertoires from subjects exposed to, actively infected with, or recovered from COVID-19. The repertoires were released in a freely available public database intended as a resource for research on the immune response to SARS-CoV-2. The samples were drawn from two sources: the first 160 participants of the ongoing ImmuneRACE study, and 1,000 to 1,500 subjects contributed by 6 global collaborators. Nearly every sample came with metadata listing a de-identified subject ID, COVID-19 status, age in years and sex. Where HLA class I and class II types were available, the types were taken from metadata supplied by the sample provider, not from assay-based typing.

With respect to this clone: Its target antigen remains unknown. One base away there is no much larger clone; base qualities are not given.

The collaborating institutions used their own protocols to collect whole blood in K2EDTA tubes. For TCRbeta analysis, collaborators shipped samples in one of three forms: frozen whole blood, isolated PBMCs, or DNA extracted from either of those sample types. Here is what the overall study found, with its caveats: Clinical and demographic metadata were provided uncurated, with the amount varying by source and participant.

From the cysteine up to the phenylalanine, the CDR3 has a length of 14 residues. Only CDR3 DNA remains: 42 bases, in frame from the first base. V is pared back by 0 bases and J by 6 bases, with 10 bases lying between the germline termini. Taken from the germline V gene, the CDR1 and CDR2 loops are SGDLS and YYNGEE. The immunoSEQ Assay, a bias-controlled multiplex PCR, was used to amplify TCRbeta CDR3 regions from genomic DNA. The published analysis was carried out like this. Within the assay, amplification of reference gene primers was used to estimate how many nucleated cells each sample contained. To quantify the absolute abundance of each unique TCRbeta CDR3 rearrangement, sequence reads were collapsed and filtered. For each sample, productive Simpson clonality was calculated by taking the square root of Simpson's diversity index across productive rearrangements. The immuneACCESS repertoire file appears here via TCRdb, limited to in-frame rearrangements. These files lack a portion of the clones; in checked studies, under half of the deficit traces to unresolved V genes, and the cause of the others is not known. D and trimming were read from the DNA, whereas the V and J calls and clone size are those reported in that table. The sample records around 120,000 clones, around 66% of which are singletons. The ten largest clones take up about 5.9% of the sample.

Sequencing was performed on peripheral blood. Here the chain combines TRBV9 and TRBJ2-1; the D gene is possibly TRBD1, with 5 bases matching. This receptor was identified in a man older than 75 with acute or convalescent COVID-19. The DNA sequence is TGTGCCAGCAGCGTAGAAGCAGGGATCAATGAGCAGTTCTTC. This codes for CASSVEAGINEQFF. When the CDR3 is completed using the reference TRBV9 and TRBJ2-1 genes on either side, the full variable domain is DSGVTQTPKHLITATGQRVTLRCSPRSGDLSVYWYQQSLDQGLQFLIQYYNGEERAKGNILERFSAQQFPDLHSELNLSSLELGDSALYFCASSVEAGINEQFFGPGTRLTVL.